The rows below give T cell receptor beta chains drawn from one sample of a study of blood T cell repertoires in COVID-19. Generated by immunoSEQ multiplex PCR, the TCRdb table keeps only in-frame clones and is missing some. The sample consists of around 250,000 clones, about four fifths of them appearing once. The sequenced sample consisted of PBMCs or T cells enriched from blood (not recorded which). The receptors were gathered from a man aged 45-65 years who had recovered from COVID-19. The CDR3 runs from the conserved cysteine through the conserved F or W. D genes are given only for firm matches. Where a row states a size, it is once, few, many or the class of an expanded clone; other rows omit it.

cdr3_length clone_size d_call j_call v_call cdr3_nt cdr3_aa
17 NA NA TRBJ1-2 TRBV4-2 TGTGCCAGCAGCCAAGATCCTGCGGGGGGGTCCAACTATGGCTACACCTTC CASSQDPAGGSNYGYTF
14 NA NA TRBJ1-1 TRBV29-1 TGCAGCGTTGGTCTGGGACAACCGAACACTGAAGCTTTCTTT CSVGLGQPNTEAFF
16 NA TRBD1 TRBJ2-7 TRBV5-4 TGTGCCAGCAGCGATGGAGAGGGACAGGGTCGGCACGAGCAGTACTTC CASSDGEGQGRHEQYF
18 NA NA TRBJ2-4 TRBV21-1 TGTGCCAGCAGTTCGAAGACAGGGCCAGTAGGGGTCAAAAACATTCAGTACTTC CASSSKTGPVGVKNIQYF
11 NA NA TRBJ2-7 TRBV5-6 TGTGCCAGCACCTCCCTCTACGAGCAGTACTTC CASTSLYEQYF
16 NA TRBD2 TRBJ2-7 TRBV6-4 TGTGCCAGCAGTGACACTAGCGGGAGGGCCTTAGACGAGCAGTACTTC CASSDTSGRALDEQYF
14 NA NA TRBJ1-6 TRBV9 TGTGCCAGCAGCGTAAGGGGGTTGAATTCACCCCTCCACTTT CASSVRGLNSPLHF
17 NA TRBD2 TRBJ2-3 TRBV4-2 TGTGCCAGCAGCCAAGAAAGACAGAGCGGGGGGAGAGATACGCAGTATTTT CASSQERQSGGRDTQYF
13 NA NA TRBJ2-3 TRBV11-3 TGTGCCAGCAGCCGTTTCGGGGCAGATACGCAGTATTTT CASSRFGADTQYF
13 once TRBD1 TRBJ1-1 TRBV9 TGTGCCAGCAGCATAACAGGGGACACTGAAGCTTTCTTT CASSITGDTEAFF
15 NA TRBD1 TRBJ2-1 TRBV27 TGTGCCAGCAGTTTAGGGACAGGGGGTTGGAATGAGCAGTTCTTC CASSLGTGGWNEQFF
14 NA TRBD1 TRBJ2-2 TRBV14 TGTGCCAGCAGGAGGACAGGGCGAAGCGGGGAGCTGTTTTTT CASRRTGRSGELFF
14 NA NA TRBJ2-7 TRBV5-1 TGCGCCAGCAGGCCGGCAGGGTCTTTCCTCGAGCAGTACTTC CASRPAGSFLEQYF
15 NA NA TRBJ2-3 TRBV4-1 TGCGCCAGCAGCCTCAGAGGGCCAGGCACGGATACGCAGTATTTT CASSLRGPGTDTQYF
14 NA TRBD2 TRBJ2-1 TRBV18 TGTGCCAGCTCACCACCGGGAGGGTCCAATGAGCAGTTCTTC CASSPPGGSNEQFF
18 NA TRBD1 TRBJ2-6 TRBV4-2 TGTGCCAGCAGCCAAGGAGGACAGGGGGCCTCTGGGGCCAACGTCCTGACTTTC CASSQGGQGASGANVLTF
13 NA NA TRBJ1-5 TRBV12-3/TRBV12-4 TGTGCCAGCAGTTTAGTAGGTGACAGGAAGGAGCATTTT CASSLVGDRKEHF
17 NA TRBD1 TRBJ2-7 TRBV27 TGTGCCAGCACAAGACAGGGGGAAATGGGATTTATCTACGAGCAGTACTTC CASTRQGEMGFIYEQYF
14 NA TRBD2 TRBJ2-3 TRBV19 TGTGCCAGCGCCCTAGCGGGAGGCGCAGATACGCAGTATTTT CASALAGGADTQYF
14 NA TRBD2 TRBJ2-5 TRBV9 TGTGCCAGCAGCGGGGGACTAGCGTTCGAGACCCAGTACTTC CASSGGLAFETQYF
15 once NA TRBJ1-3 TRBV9 TGTGCCAGCAGCGTAGGCGGCCTTGGTGGAAACACCATATATTTT CASSVGGLGGNTIYF
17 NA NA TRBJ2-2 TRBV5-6 TGTGCCAGCAGCTTGGGATACAGACATGCGAACACCGGGGAGCTGTTTTTT CASSLGYRHANTGELFF
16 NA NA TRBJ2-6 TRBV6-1 TGTGCCAGCAGTGGAGGGTCCCACTCTGGGGCCAACGTCCTGACTTTC CASSGGSHSGANVLTF
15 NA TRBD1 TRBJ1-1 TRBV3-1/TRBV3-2 TGTGCCAGCAGCCCAACTGGGACAGGCGCCACTGAAGCTTTCTTT CASSPTGTGATEAFF
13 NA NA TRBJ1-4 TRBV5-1 TGCGCCAGCAGCTCCAGGTTGGGTGAAAAACTGTTTTTT CASSSRLGEKLFF
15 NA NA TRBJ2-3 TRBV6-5 TGTGCCAGCAGACTTAGCGGAACACCCACAGATACGCAGTATTTT CASRLSGTPTDTQYF
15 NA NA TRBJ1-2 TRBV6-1 TGTGCCAGCAGTGATAATGCCGGGATCGGCTATGGCTACACCTTC CASSDNAGIGYGYTF
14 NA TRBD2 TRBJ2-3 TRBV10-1 TGCGCCAGCATGGGAAGCGGGGGGGGAGGTACGCAGTATTTT CASMGSGGGGTQYF